What follows is one TCR beta chain and its context. The antigen is undetermined. One junction end disagrees with the germline gene, perhaps due to a read error. Scientists amplified the TCR beta CDR3 regions from RNA transcripts. A first-round RT-PCR used HTBI primers, followed by a second-round multiplex PCR. TCRdb reanalysed the multiplex PCR reads using MiXCR and keeps one entry per CDR3 protein. The sample has 580,000 or so distinct CDR3 sequences, under 45% seen once. Germline loops: CDR1 SGHVS, CDR2 FNYEAQ. This CDR3 contains 14 residues. This sample was included in a study of Graves' ophthalmopathy and Graves' hyperthyroidism. None of the included patients had other autoimmune diseases, uncontrolled infections, pregnancy or lactation, as these led to exclusion. Clinicians diagnosed using symptoms, serum thyroxine, TRAb, thyroid ultrasound and orbital computed tomography. Findings of the study overall: Ophthalmopathy progression predictions by the model showed approximately 79% specificity and approximately 71% sensitivity. Blood was where most expanded thyroid clonotypes above 0.001 frequency also turned up.

The receptor was isolated from an adult man with Graves' hyperthyroidism. What was sequenced was peripheral blood or thyroid tissue (not recorded which). The V call is TRBV7-6, the J call TRBJ1-1; D is ambiguous. In nucleotides, the CDR3 is TGTGCCAGCAGCCAAACAGTGATGAACGCTGAAGCTTTCTTT. It is translated as CASSQTVMNAEAFF.